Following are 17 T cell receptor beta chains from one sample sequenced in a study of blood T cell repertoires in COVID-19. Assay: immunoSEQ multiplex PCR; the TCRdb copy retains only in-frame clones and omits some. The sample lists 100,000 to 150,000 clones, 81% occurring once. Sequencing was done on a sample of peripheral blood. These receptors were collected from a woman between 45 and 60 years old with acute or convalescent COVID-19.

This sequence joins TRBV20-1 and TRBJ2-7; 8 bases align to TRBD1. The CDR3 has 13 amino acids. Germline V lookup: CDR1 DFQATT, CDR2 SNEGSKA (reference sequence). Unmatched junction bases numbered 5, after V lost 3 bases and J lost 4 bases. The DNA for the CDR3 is TGCAGTGCTAGTCGACAGGGGAATTACGAGCAGTACTTC. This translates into CSASRQGNYEQYF.

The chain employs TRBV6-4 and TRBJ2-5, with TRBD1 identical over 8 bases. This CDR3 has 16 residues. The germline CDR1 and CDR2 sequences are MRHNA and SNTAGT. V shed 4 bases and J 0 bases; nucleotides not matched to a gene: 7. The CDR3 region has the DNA TGTGCCAGCAGTGTCGAAAAACAGGGGGACCAAGAGACCCAGTACTTC. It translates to CASSVEKQGDQETQYF.

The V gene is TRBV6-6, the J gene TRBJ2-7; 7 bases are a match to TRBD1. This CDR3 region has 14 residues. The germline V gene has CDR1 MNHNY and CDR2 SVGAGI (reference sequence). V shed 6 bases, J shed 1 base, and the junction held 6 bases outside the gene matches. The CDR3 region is CASRDTGESYEQYF. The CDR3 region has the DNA TGTGCCAGCAGAGACACAGGGGAGTCCTACGAGCAGTACTTC.

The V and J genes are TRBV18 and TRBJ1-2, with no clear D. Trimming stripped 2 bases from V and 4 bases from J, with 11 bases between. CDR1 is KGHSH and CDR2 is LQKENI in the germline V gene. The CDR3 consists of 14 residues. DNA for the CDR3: TGTGCCAGCTCACCAGGCCCTACAGCCTATGGCTACACCTTC. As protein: CASSPGPTAYGYTF. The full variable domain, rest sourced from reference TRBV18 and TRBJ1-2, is NAGVMQNPRHLVRRRGQEARLRCSPMKGHSHVYWYRQLPEEGLKFMVYLQKENIIDESGMPKERFSAEFPKEGPSILRIQQVVRGDSAAYFCASSPGPTAYGYTFGSGTRLTVV.

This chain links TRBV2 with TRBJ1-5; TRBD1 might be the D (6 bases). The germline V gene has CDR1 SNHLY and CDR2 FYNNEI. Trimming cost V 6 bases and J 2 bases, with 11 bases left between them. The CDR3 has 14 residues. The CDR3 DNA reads TGTGCCAGCAGGGGGGACACCCGCAATCAGCCCCAGCATTTT. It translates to CASRGDTRNQPQHF.

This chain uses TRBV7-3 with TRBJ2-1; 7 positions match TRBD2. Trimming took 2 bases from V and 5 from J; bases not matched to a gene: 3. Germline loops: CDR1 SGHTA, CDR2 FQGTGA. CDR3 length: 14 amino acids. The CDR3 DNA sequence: TGTGCCAGCAGCTTAGAACTAGCGAACAATGAGCAGTTCTTC. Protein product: CASSLELANNEQFF.

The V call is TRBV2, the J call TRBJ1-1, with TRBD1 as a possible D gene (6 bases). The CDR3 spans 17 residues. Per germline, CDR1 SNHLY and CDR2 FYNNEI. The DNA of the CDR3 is TGTGGCCAGCGTAGAAAGGGGGGGGATTGGTGGGACACTGAAGCTTTCTTT. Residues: CGQRRKGGDWWDTEAFF.

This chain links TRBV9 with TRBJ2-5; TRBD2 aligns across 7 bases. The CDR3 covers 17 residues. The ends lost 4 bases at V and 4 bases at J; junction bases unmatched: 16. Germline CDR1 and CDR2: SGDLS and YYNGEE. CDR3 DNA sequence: TGTGCCAGCAGCACCCACGCGAGCCAGCGGGATCGAGAGACCCAGTACTTC. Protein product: CASSTHASQRDRETQYF.

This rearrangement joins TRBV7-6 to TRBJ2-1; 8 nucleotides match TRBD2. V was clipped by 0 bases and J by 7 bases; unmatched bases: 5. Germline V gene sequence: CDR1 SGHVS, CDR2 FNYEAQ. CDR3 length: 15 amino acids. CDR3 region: CASSLATRGENEQFF. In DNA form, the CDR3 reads TGTGCCAGCAGCTTAGCCACGCGGGGGGAGAATGAGCAGTTCTTC.

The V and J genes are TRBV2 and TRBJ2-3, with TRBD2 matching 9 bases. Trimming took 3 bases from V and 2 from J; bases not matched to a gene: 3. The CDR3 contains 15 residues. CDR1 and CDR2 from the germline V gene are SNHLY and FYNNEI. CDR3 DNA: TGTGCCAGCAGTGATCTAGCGGGACACACAGATACGCAGTATTTT. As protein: CASSDLAGHTDTQYF.

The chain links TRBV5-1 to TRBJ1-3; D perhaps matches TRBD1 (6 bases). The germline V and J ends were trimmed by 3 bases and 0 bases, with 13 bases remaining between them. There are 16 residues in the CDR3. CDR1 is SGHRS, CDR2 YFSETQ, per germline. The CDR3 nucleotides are TGCGCCAGCAGCTCAGTAGGGGGAAGCTCTGGAAACACCATATATTTT. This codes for CASSSVGGSSGNTIYF.

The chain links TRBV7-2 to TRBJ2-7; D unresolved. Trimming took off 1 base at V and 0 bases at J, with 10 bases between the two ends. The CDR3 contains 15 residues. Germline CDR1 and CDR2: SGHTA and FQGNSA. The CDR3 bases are TGTGCCAGCAGCTTAGATCCGTCGAGCTCCTACGAGCAGTACTTC. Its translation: CASSLDPSSSYEQYF.

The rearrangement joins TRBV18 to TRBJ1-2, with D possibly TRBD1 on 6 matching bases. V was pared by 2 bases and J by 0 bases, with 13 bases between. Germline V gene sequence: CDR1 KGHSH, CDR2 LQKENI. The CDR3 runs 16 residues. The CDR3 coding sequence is TGTGCCAGCTCACCATACCGGGACACCACTAACTATGGCTACACCTTC. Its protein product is CASSPYRDTTNYGYTF.

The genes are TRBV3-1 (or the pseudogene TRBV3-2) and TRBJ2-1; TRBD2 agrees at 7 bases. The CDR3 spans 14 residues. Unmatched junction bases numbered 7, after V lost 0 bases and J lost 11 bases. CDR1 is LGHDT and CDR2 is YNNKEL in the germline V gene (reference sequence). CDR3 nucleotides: TGTGCCAGCAGCCAAGAGACTAGGGGACTACAGCAGTTCTTC. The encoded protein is CASSQETRGLQQFF.

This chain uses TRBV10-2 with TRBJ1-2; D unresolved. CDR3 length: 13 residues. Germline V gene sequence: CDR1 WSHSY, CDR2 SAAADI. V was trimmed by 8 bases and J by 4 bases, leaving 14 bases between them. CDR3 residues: CASGQQAFYGYTF. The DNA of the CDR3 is TGCGCCAGCGGGCAGCAGGCCTTCTATGGCTACACCTTC.

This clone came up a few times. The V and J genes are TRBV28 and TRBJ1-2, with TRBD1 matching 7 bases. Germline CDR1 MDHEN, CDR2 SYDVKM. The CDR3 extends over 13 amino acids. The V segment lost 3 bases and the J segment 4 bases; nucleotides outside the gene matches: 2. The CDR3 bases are TGTGCCAGCAGTTTCCGGGACAGCTATGGCTACACCTTC. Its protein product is CASSFRDSYGYTF.

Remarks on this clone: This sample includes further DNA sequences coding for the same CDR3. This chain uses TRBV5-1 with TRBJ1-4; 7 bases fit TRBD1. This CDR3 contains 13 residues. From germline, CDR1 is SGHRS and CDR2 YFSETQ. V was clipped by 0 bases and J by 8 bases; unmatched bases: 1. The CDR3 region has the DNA TGCGCCAGCAGCTTGGGACAGGGCGAAAAACTGTTTTTT. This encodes CASSLGQGEKLFF.